The rows below give T cell receptor beta chains drawn from one sample of a study of persistence of HIV-infected CD4 T cells. Their antigens are not known. Generated by immunoSEQ multiplex PCR, the TCRdb table keeps only in-frame clones and is missing some. The sample lists about 19,000 clones; about 60% were seen once. The specimen comprised CD4+ T cells sorted from PBMCs after approximately 19-hour stimulation, sampled from a patient who received antiretroviral therapy. These receptors were taken from an adult woman with HIV who was CMV-seropositive. The CDR3 runs from the conserved cysteine through the conserved F or W. Each record gives: CDR3 length, V gene, D gene, J gene, clone size, CDR3 protein, CDR3 DNA. The D gene is left open where the match is weak. Where a row states a size, it is once, few, many or the class of an expanded clone; other rows omit it.

CDR3 length: 13; V gene: TRBV5-1; D gene: TRBD1; J gene: TRBJ1-1; clone size: NA; CDR3 protein: CASGTGMNTEAFF; CDR3 DNA: TGCGCCAGTGGGACAGGGATGAACACTGAAGCTTTCTTT
CDR3 length: 15; V gene: TRBV9; D gene: NA; J gene: TRBJ1-5; clone size: few; CDR3 protein: CASSVADGRYQPQHF; CDR3 DNA: TGTGCCAGCAGCGTAGCTGACGGCAGGTATCAGCCCCAGCATTTT
CDR3 length: 19; V gene: TRBV19; D gene: TRBD1; J gene: TRBJ2-1; clone size: few; CDR3 protein: CASSIGQGGRQGVYNEQFF; CDR3 DNA: TGTGCCAGTAGTATAGGTCAAGGGGGTAGACAGGGGGTCTACAATGAGCAGTTCTTC
CDR3 length: 18; V gene: TRBV27; D gene: NA; J gene: TRBJ1-1; clone size: few; CDR3 protein: CASSHFGVGGLRGTEAFF; CDR3 DNA: TGTGCCAGCAGTCACTTCGGGGTAGGTGGGCTGCGGGGCACTGAAGCTTTCTTT
CDR3 length: 14; V gene: TRBV6-6; D gene: NA; J gene: TRBJ1-3; clone size: few; CDR3 protein: CASRTGTSGNTIYF; CDR3 DNA: TGTGCCAGCCGAACGGGAACCTCTGGAAACACCATATATTTT
CDR3 length: 14; V gene: TRBV6-5; D gene: NA; J gene: TRBJ1-6; clone size: NA; CDR3 protein: CASIRDRGHSPLHF; CDR3 DNA: TGTGCCAGCATTCGGGACCGGGGGCATTCACCCCTCCACTTT
CDR3 length: 15; V gene: TRBV24-1; D gene: TRBD1; J gene: TRBJ1-2; clone size: few; CDR3 protein: CATSEAGQGDYGYTF; CDR3 DNA: TGTGCCACCAGTGAGGCGGGACAGGGCGACTATGGCTACACCTTC
CDR3 length: 15; V gene: TRBV7-6; D gene: TRBD1; J gene: TRBJ2-3; clone size: NA; CDR3 protein: CASSRWTGLTDTQYF; CDR3 DNA: TGTGCCAGCAGTCGGTGGACAGGGCTCACAGATACGCAGTATTTT
CDR3 length: 15; V gene: TRBV11-3; D gene: TRBD1; J gene: TRBJ2-1; clone size: NA; CDR3 protein: CASSSGQGIDNEQFF; CDR3 DNA: TGTGCCAGCAGCTCCGGACAGGGAATTGACAATGAGCAGTTCTTC
CDR3 length: 15; V gene: TRBV6-5; D gene: TRBD1; J gene: TRBJ2-7; clone size: NA; CDR3 protein: CASSSTGGGSYEQYF; CDR3 DNA: TGTGCCAGCAGTTCTACAGGGGGCGGTTCCTACGAGCAGTACTTC
CDR3 length: 15; V gene: TRBV20-1; D gene: NA; J gene: TRBJ2-3; clone size: NA; CDR3 protein: CSASEAVTSTDTQYF; CDR3 DNA: TGCAGTGCTAGTGAGGCGGTGACTAGCACAGATACGCAGTATTTT
CDR3 length: 14; V gene: TRBV6-5; D gene: TRBD1; J gene: TRBJ2-7; clone size: NA; CDR3 protein: CASSYDTGAYEQYF; CDR3 DNA: TGTGCCAGCAGCTACGACACAGGGGCCTACGAGCAGTACTTC
CDR3 length: 16; V gene: TRBV3-1/TRBV3-2; D gene: TRBD1; J gene: TRBJ1-1; clone size: NA; CDR3 protein: CASSQGRGVRNTEAFF; CDR3 DNA: TGTGCCAGCAGCCAAGGCAGGGGGGTTCGGAACACTGAAGCTTTCTTT
CDR3 length: 15; V gene: TRBV5-8; D gene: TRBD1; J gene: TRBJ2-5; clone size: NA; CDR3 protein: CASRSRDRGRETQYF; CDR3 DNA: TGTGCCAGCAGAAGCCGTGACAGGGGGCGAGAGACCCAGTACTTC
CDR3 length: 11; V gene: TRBV27; D gene: NA; J gene: TRBJ1-2; clone size: once; CDR3 protein: CASSRGGGYTF; CDR3 DNA: TGTGCCAGCAGCCGGGGGGGTGGCTACACCTTC
CDR3 length: 15; V gene: TRBV18; D gene: NA; J gene: TRBJ2-1; clone size: NA; CDR3 protein: CASSPISAPNNEQFF; CDR3 DNA: TGTGCCAGCTCACCAATTTCCGCCCCCAACAATGAGCAGTTCTTC
CDR3 length: 14; V gene: TRBV2; D gene: TRBD1; J gene: TRBJ1-4; clone size: NA; CDR3 protein: CAGTVMKGSEKLFF; CDR3 DNA: TGTGCCGGGACAGTAATGAAGGGCAGTGAAAAACTGTTTTTT
CDR3 length: 14; V gene: TRBV30; D gene: NA; J gene: TRBJ1-3; clone size: NA; CDR3 protein: CAWSLGLPGNTIYF; CDR3 DNA: TGTGCCTGGAGTCTGGGACTACCTGGAAACACCATATATTTT
CDR3 length: 18; V gene: TRBV5-4; D gene: TRBD1; J gene: TRBJ1-2; clone size: NA; CDR3 protein: CASSYQIGQGASVMSYTF; CDR3 DNA: TGTGCCAGCAGCTACCAGATTGGACAGGGGGCATCTGTGATGAGCTACACCTTC
CDR3 length: 15; V gene: TRBV5-1; D gene: NA; J gene: TRBJ2-3; clone size: NA; CDR3 protein: CASSLGPPDTDTQYF; CDR3 DNA: TGCGCCAGCAGCTTGGGACCCCCCGACACAGATACGCAGTATTTT
CDR3 length: 17; V gene: TRBV5-4; D gene: TRBD1; J gene: TRBJ2-3; clone size: NA; CDR3 protein: CASSPRRRQGVPDTQYF; CDR3 DNA: TGTGCCAGCAGCCCCCGGAGAAGACAGGGGGTACCAGATACGCAGTATTTT
CDR3 length: 15; V gene: TRBV19; D gene: NA; J gene: TRBJ1-4; clone size: NA; CDR3 protein: CASRWDSGASEKLFF; CDR3 DNA: TGTGCCAGTAGATGGGACTCAGGGGCGTCGGAAAAACTGTTTTTT
CDR3 length: 15; V gene: TRBV10-3; D gene: NA; J gene: TRBJ1-1; clone size: NA; CDR3 protein: CAISESTDLNTEAFF; CDR3 DNA: TGTGCCATCAGTGAGTCGACAGATTTGAACACTGAAGCTTTCTTT
CDR3 length: 14; V gene: TRBV7-2; D gene: NA; J gene: TRBJ1-6; clone size: NA; CDR3 protein: CASSLGPFNSPLHF; CDR3 DNA: TGTGCCAGCAGCTTAGGGCCTTTTAATTCACCCCTCCACTTT
CDR3 length: 16; V gene: TRBV24-1; D gene: NA; J gene: TRBJ2-1; clone size: NA; CDR3 protein: CATSDFDGVTDNEQFF; CDR3 DNA: TGTGCCACCAGTGATTTCGACGGGGTAACCGACAATGAGCAGTTCTTC
CDR3 length: 13; V gene: TRBV7-3; D gene: NA; J gene: TRBJ1-1; clone size: NA; CDR3 protein: CASSFVQNAEAFF; CDR3 DNA: TGTGCCAGCAGCTTCGTGCAGAACGCTGAAGCTTTCTTT
CDR3 length: 15; V gene: TRBV6-4; D gene: TRBD2; J gene: TRBJ2-3; clone size: NA; CDR3 protein: CASSALAGATDTQYF; CDR3 DNA: TGTGCCAGCAGCGCTCTAGCGGGGGCCACAGATACGCAGTATTTT
CDR3 length: 13; V gene: TRBV18; D gene: NA; J gene: TRBJ1-4; clone size: few; CDR3 protein: CASSSREAEKLFF; CDR3 DNA: TGTGCCAGCTCTTCCAGGGAAGCGGAAAAACTGTTTTTT
CDR3 length: 15; V gene: TRBV10-2; D gene: NA; J gene: TRBJ1-6; clone size: few; CDR3 protein: CASSETGRYNSPLHF; CDR3 DNA: TGCGCCAGCAGTGAGACAGGCCGCTATAATTCACCCCTCCACTTT
CDR3 length: 14; V gene: TRBV5-6; D gene: TRBD1; J gene: TRBJ2-3; clone size: NA; CDR3 protein: CASSRTGVTDTQYF; CDR3 DNA: TGTGCCAGCTCTAGGACAGGGGTCACAGATACGCAGTATTTT
CDR3 length: 13; V gene: TRBV18; D gene: NA; J gene: TRBJ1-6; clone size: medium-sized; CDR3 protein: CASSPQTDSPLHF; CDR3 DNA: TGTGCCAGCTCACCTCAGACAGATTCACCCCTCCACTTT
CDR3 length: 12; V gene: TRBV30; D gene: NA; J gene: TRBJ2-5; clone size: NA; CDR3 protein: CAWKGYAETQYF; CDR3 DNA: TGTGCCTGGAAAGGGTACGCGGAGACCCAGTACTTC
CDR3 length: 15; V gene: TRBV18; D gene: NA; J gene: TRBJ1-2; clone size: few; CDR3 protein: CASSPYRLDNYGYTF; CDR3 DNA: TGTGCCAGCTCACCGTATAGACTTGATAACTATGGCTACACCTTC
CDR3 length: 14; V gene: TRBV9; D gene: NA; J gene: TRBJ1-6; clone size: NA; CDR3 protein: CASSVGQGNSPLHF; CDR3 DNA: TGTGCCAGCAGCGTCGGCCAGGGAAATTCACCCCTCCACTTT
CDR3 length: 12; V gene: TRBV30; D gene: NA; J gene: TRBJ1-4; clone size: NA; CDR3 protein: CAWSVRMEKLFF; CDR3 DNA: TGTGCCTGGAGTGTACGAATGGAAAAACTGTTTTTT
CDR3 length: 12; V gene: TRBV12-3/TRBV12-4; D gene: NA; J gene: TRBJ1-2; clone size: NA; CDR3 protein: CASSLAGYGYTF; CDR3 DNA: TGTGCCAGCAGTCTGGCGGGCTATGGCTACACCTTC
CDR3 length: 13; V gene: TRBV6-5; D gene: NA; J gene: TRBJ2-3; clone size: NA; CDR3 protein: CASRGSGTDTQYF; CDR3 DNA: TGTGCCAGCAGGGGGTCGGGCACAGATACGCAGTATTTT
CDR3 length: 13; V gene: TRBV9; D gene: NA; J gene: TRBJ2-7; clone size: NA; CDR3 protein: CASSANSGYEQYF; CDR3 DNA: TGTGCCAGCAGCGCTAACAGCGGATACGAGCAGTACTTC
CDR3 length: 17; V gene: TRBV9; D gene: NA; J gene: TRBJ2-4; clone size: NA; CDR3 protein: CASSVDTPEGAKNIQYF; CDR3 DNA: TGTGCCAGCAGCGTAGATACCCCTGAGGGGGCCAAAAACATTCAGTACTTC
CDR3 length: 17; V gene: TRBV5-8; D gene: TRBD2; J gene: TRBJ2-4; clone size: NA; CDR3 protein: CASSYFGLAVAKNIQYF; CDR3 DNA: TGTGCCAGCAGCTACTTTGGACTAGCGGTAGCCAAAAACATTCAGTACTTC
CDR3 length: 13; V gene: TRBV11-3; D gene: NA; J gene: TRBJ2-2; clone size: once; CDR3 protein: CASGAGEPGELFF; CDR3 DNA: TGTGCAAGCGGGGCAGGGGAACCCGGGGAGCTGTTTTTT
CDR3 length: 15; V gene: TRBV9; D gene: TRBD1; J gene: TRBJ2-1; clone size: NA; CDR3 protein: CASSPRDRGRREQFF; CDR3 DNA: TGTGCCAGCAGCCCCCGGGACAGGGGGCGCAGGGAGCAGTTCTTC
CDR3 length: 15; V gene: TRBV5-1; D gene: NA; J gene: TRBJ2-1; clone size: NA; CDR3 protein: CASSLEGRGIDEQFF; CDR3 DNA: TGCGCCAGCAGCTTGGAGGGGAGAGGGATCGATGAGCAGTTCTTC